A single sample gave rise to the 26 T cell receptor beta chains below, sequenced in a study of shared clonotypes between healthy human individuals. Profiled with immunoSEQ multiplex PCR; TCRdb holds only in-frame clones, not every one. In the table there are 950,000 to 1,100,000 clones, about 77% of which are singletons. Material for sequencing was memory CD4+ T cells sorted from blood. Subset noted: CD45RA-negative fraction. The receptors derive from a man between 18 and 29 years old in good health.

The chain uses TRBV11-2 and TRBJ2-1; 13 nucleotides match TRBD2. In germline, CDR1 is SGHAT, CDR2 FQNNGV. Losses at the gene ends were 1 base for V and 4 bases for J; bases not matched to a gene: 7. This CDR3 is built from 18 residues. CDR3: CASSLVGLAGVPYNEQFF. In DNA, the CDR3 is TGTGCCAGCAGCTTAGTCGGACTAGCGGGGGTCCCTTACAATGAGCAGTTCTTC.

This rearrangement joins TRBV5-6 to TRBJ2-5; no definite D call. The J call may be mistaken, given a closer DNA end match to TRBJ2-7. The germline CDR1 and CDR2 sequences are SGHDT and YYEEEE. This CDR3 has 14 amino acids. In nucleotides, the CDR3 is TGTGCCAGCAGCTTGGGGCTGGGCCACTACGAGCAGTACTTC. Protein sequence: CASSLGLGHYEQYF.

This chain uses TRBV10-2 with TRBJ1-2, with a possible D match to TRBD1 (6 bases). The CDR3 consists of 13 residues. Trimming left V 2 bases short and J 8 bases short, with 12 bases between. Germline-derived CDR1 and CDR2 are WSHSY and SAAADI. The CDR3 DNA sequence: TGCGCCAGCAGTGAGGGGGCAGGGGAAGGCTACACCTTC. Encoded protein: CASSEGAGEGYTF.

This chain links TRBV27 with TRBJ2-3, with 14 bases lining up with TRBD2. From germline, CDR1 is MNHEY and CDR2 SMNVEV (reference sequence). There are 15 residues in the CDR3. Losses at the gene ends were 5 bases for V and 5 bases for J; bases not matched to a gene: 3. CDR3 sequence reads: CASSSGLAGGDTQYF. The CDR3 DNA follows: TGTGCCAGCAGTAGCGGACTAGCGGGAGGAGATACGCAGTATTTT.

This sequence joins TRBV5-1 and TRBJ2-7; the D gene could be TRBD1 or TRBD2 (5 bases each). The CDR3 runs to 14 residues. V was trimmed by 3 bases and J by 5 bases, leaving 15 bases between them. Germline V gene sequence: CDR1 SGHRS, CDR2 YFSETQ. The DNA for the CDR3 is TGCGCCAGCAGCTCAGACAGCTCTAGCCACGAGCAGTACTTC. Encoded protein: CASSSDSSSHEQYF.

This clone was seen only a few times. The rearrangement joins TRBV30 to TRBJ1-2; the match to TRBD1 covers 7 bases. Germline CDR1 GTSNPN, CDR2 SVGIG (reference sequence). The CDR3 has 15 amino acids. V lost 3 bases to trimming and J lost 0 bases; unmatched junction nucleotides: 7. The CDR3 bases are TGTGCCTGGAGACCGGGACAGTGGGCTAACTATGGCTACACCTTC. This encodes CAWRPGQWANYGYTF. Supplemented by reference TRBV30 and TRBJ1-2, the full variable domain reads SQTIHQWPATLVQPVGSPLSLECTVEGTSNPNLYWYRQAAGRGLQLLFYSVGIGQISSEVPQNLSASRPQDRQFILSSKKLLLSDSGFYLCAWRPGQWANYGYTFGSGTRLTVV.

V gene TRBV28 combines with J gene TRBJ2-5; TRBD2 aligns across 10 bases. Trimming at V came to 6 bases and at J to 5 bases, leaving 9 bases not matched to a gene. This CDR3 is 15 amino acids long. Germline V gene lookup returns CDR1 MDHEN and CDR2 SYDVKM. The CDR3 region has the DNA TGTGCCAGCAGGCAACCCCTAGCGGGAGTGGAGACCCAGTACTTC. Translating gives CASRQPLAGVETQYF. Filled out from reference TRBV28 and TRBJ2-5, the complete variable domain reads DVKVTQSSRYLVKRTGEKVFLECVQDMDHENMFWYRQDPGLGLRLIYFSYDVKMKEKGDIPEGYSVSREKKERFSLILESASTNQTSMYLCASRQPLAGVETQYFGPGTRLLVL.

The rearrangement links TRBV20-1 to TRBJ2-1; D may be TRBD2 (5 bases). CDR1 and CDR2 (germline): DFQATT, SNEGSKA (reference sequence). This CDR3 contains 11 residues. Trimming shortened V by 5 bases and J by 9 bases, and 11 bases separated the two germline ends. The CDR3 is CSARGDTEQFF. Written as DNA, the CDR3 is TGCAGTGCTCGGGGTGATACTGAGCAGTTCTTC.

The rearrangement joins TRBV7-2 to TRBJ1-2, with D possibly TRBD1 on 5 matching bases. Germline assignment: CDR1 SGHTA and CDR2 FQGNSA. This CDR3 region has 14 residues. The V and J ends lost 5 bases and 4 bases respectively, with 14 bases between them. For the CDR3, the DNA is TGTGCCAGCAGCCCCCGACAGACCATCTATGGCTACACCTTC. The encoded protein is CASSPRQTIYGYTF.

The chain joins TRBV6-6 to TRBJ2-1; D ambiguous. This CDR3 has 13 residues. V was clipped by 3 bases and J by 4 bases, with 7 bases between them. Germline CDR1 MNHNY, CDR2 SVGAGI (reference sequence). The CDR3 loop reads CASSYKVYNEQFF. Written as DNA, the CDR3 is TGTGCCAGCAGTTATAAGGTTTACAATGAGCAGTTCTTC.

The rearrangement uses TRBV28 and TRBJ2-3, with D unclear. The germline CDR1 and CDR2 sequences are MDHEN and SYDVKM. The ends were cut back, 7 bases at V and 2 bases at J, with 7 bases in the middle. The CDR3 loop spans 12 amino acids. Here the CDR3 DNA reads TGTGCCAGCACTAGAAACACAGATACGCAGTATTTT. Its protein product is CASTRNTDTQYF.

The rearrangement links TRBV5-1 to TRBJ1-2; D gene unclear. There are 14 residues in the CDR3. The germline gives CDR1 SGHRS, CDR2 YFSETQ. Trimming stripped 0 bases from V and 4 bases from J, with 10 bases between. CDR3 protein: CASSLDQTSYGYTF. CDR3 nucleotides: TGCGCCAGCAGCTTGGACCAGACAAGCTATGGCTACACCTTC.

The sample holds a few counts of this clone. The chain carries TRBV10-3 and TRBJ2-2; D gene ambiguous. The V gene lost 9 bases and the J gene lost 4 bases, with 12 bases spanning the gap. The CDR3 loop spans 13 amino acids. Germline V gene sequence: CDR1 ENHRY, CDR2 SYGVKD. CDR3 DNA: TGTGCCATAGGCGCCTTCAGCACCGGGGAGCTGTTTTTT. It codes for CAIGAFSTGELFF.

This clone has ten or more counts. The chain employs TRBV6-6 and TRBJ2-7, with D possibly TRBD2 on 6 matching bases. CDR1 is MNHNY, CDR2 SVGAGI, per germline (reference sequence). This CDR3 region has 16 residues. V lost 6 bases and J 2 bases, leaving 20 bases between the germline ends. The CDR3 DNA follows: TGTGCCAGCAGCTCAACAGGAGGCGGGGAAACCTACGAGCAGTACTTC. Translated, it gives CASSSTGGGETYEQYF.

J is TRBJ2-3 and V is TRBV4-1; perhaps TRBD2 as D (6 bases). Trimming took 4 bases from V and 3 from J, leaving 26 bases between them. The CDR3 runs 19 residues. Germline assignment: CDR1 MGHRA and CDR2 YSYEKL. The CDR3 sequence: CASSLRGGVPRLLTDTQYF. In DNA, the CDR3 is TGCGCCAGCAGCCTTCGGGGCGGGGTTCCCCGCCTACTAACAGATACGCAGTATTTT.

The CDR3 DNA reads as TGTGCCAGCAGCACAGGGGGTTTTCAGCCCCAGCATTTT. This encodes CASSTGGFQPQHF. J is TRBJ1-5 and V is TRBV28, with TRBD1 matching 8 bases. The CDR3 sequence is 13 residues long. V trimming: 6 bases; J trimming: 6 bases; junction bases outside the gene matches: 4. Germline CDR1 and CDR2: MDHEN and SYDVKM.

This clone was observed a few times. The rearrangement joins TRBV5-4 to TRBJ1-1; 10 bases match TRBD1. The CDR3 has 16 amino acids. Germline CDR1 SGHNT, CDR2 YYREEE (reference sequence). The ends lost 5 bases at V and 1 base at J; junction bases unmatched: 8. CDR3 bases: TGTGCCAGCAGTCATCCGGGACAGGGGAAGAACACTGAAGCTTTCTTT. Translated, it gives CASSHPGQGKNTEAFF.

As for this clone: Other DNA sequences from this sample encode an identical CDR3 as well. The rearrangement links TRBV11-2 to TRBJ2-2; no definite D call. Trimming shortened V by 1 base and J by 4 bases, and 4 bases separated the two germline ends. This CDR3 is 13 amino acids long. The germline V gene encodes CDR1 SGHAT and CDR2 FQNNGV. The CDR3 region is CASSLAVTGELFF. The CDR3, as DNA: TGTGCCAGCAGCTTAGCCGTCACCGGGGAGCTGTTTTTT.

Only a few counts were recorded for this clone. The chain has TRBV11-2 and TRBJ1-6; D is possibly TRBD1 (5 bases). CDR3 length: 16 amino acids. The V and J ends lost 0 bases and 15 bases respectively, with 21 bases between them. Germline CDR1 and CDR2: SGHAT and FQNNGV. CDR3 protein: CASSLDGGLTGPLLHF. The DNA for the CDR3 is TGTGCCAGCAGCTTAGATGGGGGGTTGACGGGACCGCTCCTCCACTTT.

The rearrangement uses TRBV7-3 and TRBJ2-3; D unclear. With 5 bases removed from V and 4 bases from J, the gap between germline ends came to 10 bases. Germline CDR1 reads SGHTA; CDR2 reads FQGTGA. The CDR3 loop spans 13 amino acids. CDR3 in amino acids: CASSLGPPDTQYF. DNA of the CDR3: TGTGCCAGCAGCCTCGGGCCCCCAGATACGCAGTATTTT.

The rearrangement links TRBV28 to TRBJ2-3; either TRBD1 or TRBD2 may fit D (5 bases each). The germline gives CDR1 MDHEN, CDR2 SYDVKM. With 5 bases removed from V and 5 bases from J, the gap between germline ends came to 20 bases. CDR3 size: 16 residues. The CDR3 is CASSPLGTRGGDTQYF. CDR3 sequence (DNA): TGTGCCAGCAGTCCCCTCGGAACTAGGGGCGGAGATACGCAGTATTTT.

The chain uses TRBV11-2 and TRBJ2-2, with D tentatively TRBD1 (5 bases). Germline V CDR1 and CDR2: SGHAT, FQNNGV. V dropped 3 bases and J dropped 5 bases, with 10 bases sitting between them. This CDR3 comprises 14 residues. The CDR3 protein is CASSFPGLTGELFF. The CDR3 bases are TGTGCCAGCAGCTTCCCAGGGTTGACCGGGGAGCTGTTTTTT. The full variable domain, with the rest looked up from reference TRBV11-2 and TRBJ2-2, is EAGVAQSPRYKIIEKRQSVAFWCNPISGHATLYWYQQILGQGPKLLIQFQNNGVVDDSQLPKDRFSAERLKGVDSTLKIQPAKLEDSAVYLCASSFPGLTGELFFGEGSRLTVL.

Many counts were recorded for this clone. This chain joins TRBV5-1 and TRBJ1-2; D possibly corresponds to TRBD1 (6 bases). V was shortened by 4 bases and J by 8 bases, with 18 bases between the two germline ends. The CDR3 is 14 residues long. Germline values: CDR1 SGHRS, CDR2 YFSETQ. The CDR3 spells CASSPFTQGSGYTF. The DNA of the CDR3 is TGCGCCAGCAGCCCCTTCACACAGGGAAGCGGCTACACCTTC.

The rearrangement links TRBV6-6 to TRBJ1-1; 7 bases fit TRBD1. Germline assignment: CDR1 MNHNY and CDR2 SVGAGI (reference sequence). V lost 9 bases and J lost 4; bases outside the gene matches: 8. The CDR3 sequence is 13 residues long. The DNA of the CDR3 is TGTGCCAGTTCTTTAGCAGGGGGCACTGAAGCTTTCTTT. Translated: CASSLAGGTEAFF.

This sequence joins TRBV13 and TRBJ2-3; D remains unclear. Germline V gene lookup returns CDR1 PRHDT and CDR2 FYEKMQ (reference sequence). The ends were cut back, 4 bases at V and 1 base at J, with 12 bases in the middle. CDR3 size: 15 residues. CDR3 sequence (DNA): TGTGCCAGCAGCTCTTTAGTCACTGGCACAGATACGCAGTATTTT. Its translation is CASSSLVTGTDTQYF.

The rearrangement joins TRBV5-6 to TRBJ2-2; 9 bases align to TRBD2. Losses at the gene ends were 2 bases for V and 3 bases for J; bases not matched to a gene: 5. The germline gives CDR1 SGHDT, CDR2 YYEEEE. There are 16 residues in the CDR3. CDR3 loop: CASSFMAGGHTGELFF. The CDR3 DNA reads as TGTGCCAGCAGCTTTATGGCGGGAGGGCACACCGGGGAGCTGTTTTTT. Full variable domain (rest looked up from reference TRBV5-6 and TRBJ2-2): DAGVTQSPTHLIKTRGQQVTLRCSPKSGHDTVSWYQQALGQGPQFIFQYYEEEERQRGNFPDRFSGHQFPNYSSELNVNALLLGDSALYLCASSFMAGGHTGELFFGEGSRLTVL.